This T cell receptor (beta chain) was sequenced during a study of CD8+CD57+ T cells in acquired aplastic anemia. Using genomic DNA as the template, TCR beta VDJ and CDR3 profiling was carried out. TCRdb redid the calling of the reads with MiXCR, one entry per CDR3 protein. In the table there are over 150,000 distinct CDR3 sequences, approximately 40% of which are singletons. As for this clonotype: The junction shows a germline mismatch at one end, possibly a read error.

The germline gives CDR1 SGHRS, CDR2 YFSETQ. The CDR3 is made up of 16 amino acids. V usage is TRBV5-1 and J usage is TRBJ2-2, with 10 nucleotides matching TRBD1. The receptor's source is a human donor in good health. Sample: sorted CD4+, CD8+, or CD8+CD57+ T cells (not recorded which) from PBMCs. This chain's CDR3 is CASSLAGQGNAGELFF. CDR3 in DNA: TGCGCCAGCAGCTTGGCGGGACAGGGGAACGCCGGGGAGCTGTTTTTT.